Described below is a single TCR beta chain sequence and its context. The data belong to a study of T cell changes during pregnancy in multiple sclerosis. This table comes from immunoSEQ multiplex PCR, and its TCRdb copy is limited to in-frame clones, with some not included. The sample yields more than 80,000 clones, about 92% seen once. The receptor's source is a female donor with multiple sclerosis, enrolled in a pregnancy study. The material was peripheral blood, obtained in the first trimester of pregnancy.

The CDR3 reads CASSVGTGDEKLFF. In nucleotides, the CDR3 is TGTGCCAGCAGCGTAGGGACAGGCGATGAAAAACTGTTTTTT. The chain carries TRBV9 and TRBJ1-4; TRBD1 agrees at 7 bases. Trimming removed 0 bases from V and 6 bases from J; junction bases left unmatched: 2. This CDR3 contains 14 residues. Germline V gene sequence: CDR1 SGDLS, CDR2 YYNGEE. The variable domain in full, completed from reference TRBV9 and TRBJ1-4, reads DSGVTQTPKHLITATGQRVTLRCSPRSGDLSVYWYQQSLDQGLQFLIQYYNGEERAKGNILERFSAQQFPDLHSELNLSSLELGDSALYFCASSVGTGDEKLFFGSGTQLSVL.